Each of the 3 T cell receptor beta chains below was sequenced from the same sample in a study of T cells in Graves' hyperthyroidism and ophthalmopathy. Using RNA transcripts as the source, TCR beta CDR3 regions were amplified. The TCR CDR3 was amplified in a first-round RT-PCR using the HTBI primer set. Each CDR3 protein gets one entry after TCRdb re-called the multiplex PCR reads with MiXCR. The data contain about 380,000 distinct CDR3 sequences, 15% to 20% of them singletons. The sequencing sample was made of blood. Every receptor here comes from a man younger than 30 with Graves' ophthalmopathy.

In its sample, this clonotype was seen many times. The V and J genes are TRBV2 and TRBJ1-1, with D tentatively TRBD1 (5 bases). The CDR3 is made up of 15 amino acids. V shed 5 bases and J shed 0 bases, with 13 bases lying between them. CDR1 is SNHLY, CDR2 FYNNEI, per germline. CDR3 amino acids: CASSLEGRMNTEAFF. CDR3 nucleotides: TGTGCCAGCAGTCTGGAGGGACGGATGAACACTGAAGCTTTCTTT.

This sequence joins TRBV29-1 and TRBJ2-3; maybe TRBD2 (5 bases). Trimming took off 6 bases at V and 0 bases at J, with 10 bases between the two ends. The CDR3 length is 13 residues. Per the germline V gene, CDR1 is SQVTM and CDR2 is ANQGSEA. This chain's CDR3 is CSVVGASTDTQYF. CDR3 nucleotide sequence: TGCAGCGTGGTGGGAGCTAGCACAGATACGCAGTATTTT.

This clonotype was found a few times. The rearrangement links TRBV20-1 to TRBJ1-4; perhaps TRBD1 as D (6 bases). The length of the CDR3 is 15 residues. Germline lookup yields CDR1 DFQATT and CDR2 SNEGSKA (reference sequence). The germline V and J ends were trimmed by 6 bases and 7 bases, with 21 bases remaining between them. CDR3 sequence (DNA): TGCAGTGCCTTATTGGAATGGGGGGCTGGTGAAAAACTGTTTTTT. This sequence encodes CSALLEWGAGEKLFF.